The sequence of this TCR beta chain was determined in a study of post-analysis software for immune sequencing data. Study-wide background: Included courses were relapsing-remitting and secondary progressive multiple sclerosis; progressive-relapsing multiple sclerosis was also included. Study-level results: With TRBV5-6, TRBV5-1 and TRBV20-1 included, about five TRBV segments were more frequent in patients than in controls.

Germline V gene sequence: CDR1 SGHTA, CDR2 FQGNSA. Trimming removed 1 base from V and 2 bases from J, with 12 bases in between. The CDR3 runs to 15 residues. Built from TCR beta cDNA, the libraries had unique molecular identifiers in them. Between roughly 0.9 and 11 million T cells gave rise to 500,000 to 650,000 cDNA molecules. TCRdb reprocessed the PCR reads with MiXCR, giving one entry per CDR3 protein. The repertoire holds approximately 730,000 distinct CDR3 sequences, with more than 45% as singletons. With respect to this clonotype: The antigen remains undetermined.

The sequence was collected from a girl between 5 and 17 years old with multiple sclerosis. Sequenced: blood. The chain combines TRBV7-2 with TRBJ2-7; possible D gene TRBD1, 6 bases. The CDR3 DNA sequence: TGTGCCAGCAGCTTAGAGGCCAGGGGAACCTACGAGCAGTACTTC. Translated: CASSLEARGTYEQYF. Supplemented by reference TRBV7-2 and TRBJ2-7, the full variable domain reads GAGVSQSPSNKVTEKGKDVELRCDPISGHTALYWYRQSLGQGLEFLIYFQGNSAPDKSGLPSDRFSAERTGGSVSTLTIQRTQQEDSAVYLCASSLEARGTYEQYFGPGTRLTVT.